This T cell receptor beta chain was found in a study of blood T cell repertoires in COVID-19. Study-wide context: Sites across the United States, Italy and Spain contributed samples from acute and convalescent COVID-19.

CDR3 length equals 18 residues. Germline values: CDR1 SGHRS, CDR2 YFSETQ. Trimming cost V 0 bases and J 4 bases, with 17 bases left between them. Assay: immunoSEQ multiplex PCR; the TCRdb copy retains only in-frame clones and omits some. The sample lists some 59,000 clones; 85% to 95% were seen once. The genes are TRBV5-1 and TRBJ2-6, with D possibly TRBD2 on 5 matching bases. The sequence was obtained from a man aged 50 to 60 with acute or convalescent COVID-19. The sequencing input was peripheral blood. CDR3 loop: CASSLAGVPLRGANVLTF. The CDR3 DNA follows: TGCGCCAGCAGCTTGGCCGGGGTCCCATTAAGAGGGGCCAACGTCCTGACTTTC. Full variable domain (outside the CDR3, taken from reference TRBV5-1 and TRBJ2-6): KAGVTQTPRYLIKTRGQQVTLSCSPISGHRSVSWYQQTPGQGLQFLFEYFSETQRNKGNFPGRFSGRQFSNSRSEMNVSTLELGDSALYLCASSLAGVPLRGANVLTFGAGSRLTVL.